A selection of T cell receptor beta chains follows, all from one sample in a study of T cell responses to AZD1222 COVID-19 vaccine. Method: immunoSEQ multiplex PCR; TCRdb's copy keeps in-frame clones and lacks some. The sample has some 180,000 clones; approximately 94% are singletons. The material sequenced was peripheral blood, taken 28 days after the second AZD1222 dose. Receptors originate from an adult who received the AZD1222 COVID-19 vaccine. CDR3s leave out the opening cysteine and the closing phenylalanine or tryptophan. The D gene is left open where the match is weak.

j_call v_call d_call cdr3_aa
TRBJ2-7 TRBV2 . ASRDDRSYEQY
TRBJ1-2 TRBV9 . ASSVEGTTNYGYT
TRBJ1-2 TRBV28 . ASSLADHLDGYT
TRBJ1-1 TRBV29-1 . SVTEGDTEAF
TRBJ1-6 TRBV28 TRBD1 ASGQGTGNSPLH
TRBJ1-1 TRBV27 . ASRERSPLNTEAF
TRBJ1-2 TRBV4-1 . ASSQVIRLRGYT
TRBJ1-2 TRBV30 TRBD1 AWSTRGEGSYGYT
TRBJ2-5 TRBV5-1 TRBD2 ASSLAGGQETQY
TRBJ2-7 TRBV6-1 . ASSEWAQPEQY
TRBJ1-1 TRBV20-1 . SASSFNTEAF
TRBJ2-3 TRBV28 . ASSPGGRADTQY
TRBJ2-7 TRBV19 . ASSSHSYEQY
TRBJ1-5 TRBV30 TRBD1 AWSNTGTGAFQPQH
TRBJ2-2 TRBV3-1/TRBV3-2 . ASSQDRDNTGELF
TRBJ1-1 TRBV6-4 . ASSDSKGSNTEAF
TRBJ2-3 TRBV7-9 . ASGRTDYSTDTQY
TRBJ1-4 TRBV19 . ASMGTGSGESGEKLF
TRBJ2-1 TRBV2 . ASSEAEYNEQF
TRBJ2-1 TRBV27 TRBD1 ASSLFQAGGGDEQF
TRBJ1-2 TRBV5-4 . ASSSRLFLGDIPNYGYT
TRBJ2-3 TRBV10-3 . AISKGSGTDTQY
TRBJ1-3 TRBV18 . ASSPQEGSGNTIY
TRBJ1-2 TRBV7-9 TRBD1 ASSVSDRGQDYGYT
TRBJ2-5 TRBV27 TRBD1 ASSLEGPGGSKTQY